The source of this T cell receptor beta chain is a study of blood T cell repertoires in COVID-19. The V end was cut by 5 bases, the J end by 8 bases, with 10 bases between. CDR1 is SGHAT and CDR2 is FQDESV in the germline V gene (reference sequence). This CDR3 contains 12 residues. The protocol was immunoSEQ multiplex PCR, while the TCRdb copy is restricted to in-frame clones and leaves out a portion. The table includes over 90,000 clones, roughly 70% detected once. Seattle enrolled patients during active infection and tracked them longitudinally. The sequence derives from a man between 70 and 80 years old with COVID-19, enrolled during active disease. Sequenced input: peripheral blood. The chain employs TRBV11-1 and TRBJ2-1; no clear D gene. The CDR3: CASSPLPDEQFF. CDR3 in DNA: TGTGCCAGCAGCCCACTCCCGGATGAGCAGTTCTTC.